Listed below are T cell receptor beta chains from one sample, sequenced in a study of blood T cells in healthy people across ages. Each CDR3 protein is one row after TCRdb ran MiXCR on the 5' RACE reads. This sample has fewer than 2,000,000 distinct CDR3 sequences; more than 35% occur once, and the top ten carry under 30%. Material for sequencing was blood. All receptors come from a human donor in good health. Each CDR3 is given with its conserved first and last residue. The order of the fields is clone size, J gene, D gene, V gene, CDR3 DNA, CDR3 protein. D genes are given only for firm matches. Clone size is given for some rows only: seen once, a few or many times, or a class if the clone is expanded.

size: NA
J: TRBJ1-2
D: NA
V: TRBV6-6
DNA: TGTGCCAGCAGTTACGACGACAGGATGATAGCTAACTATGGCTACACCTTC
CDR3: CASSYDDRMIANYGYTF

size: NA
J: TRBJ2-5
D: NA
V: TRBV29-1
DNA: TGCAGCGTTGAAAGGCAGCAAGAGACCCAGTACTTC
CDR3: CSVERQQETQYF

size: NA
J: TRBJ2-3
D: NA
V: TRBV10-3
DNA: TGTGCCATCAGTGAGTCGAGCGGAGATACGCAGTATTTT
CDR3: CAISESSGDTQYF

size: NA
J: TRBJ2-1
D: TRBD2
V: TRBV11-3
DNA: TGTGCCAGCAGCTTAGACACACGCACGGGACTAGAACCCTCCAATGAGCAGTTCTTC
CDR3: CASSLDTRTGLEPSNEQFF

size: NA
J: TRBJ1-5
D: NA
V: TRBV28
DNA: TGTGCCAGCAGTTCTTTCGGATCCGAGGGGGGACGAGGGGGGTGGTATCAGCCCCAGCATTTT
CDR3: CASSSFGSEGGRGGWYQPQHF

size: NA
J: TRBJ2-7
D: TRBD1
V: TRBV7-6
DNA: TGTGCCAGCAGCTCCCCGGGACAGTTAGGCTACGAGCAGTACTTC
CDR3: CASSSPGQLGYEQYF

size: NA
J: TRBJ1-2
D: TRBD1
V: TRBV20-1
DNA: TGCAGTGCTCCGATGATTGACAGGGGCTATGGCTACACCTTC
CDR3: CSAPMIDRGYGYTF

size: few
J: TRBJ2-7
D: TRBD1
V: TRBV2
DNA: TGTGCCAGCAGGACAGGGGAGAGCTGGGGCGAGCAGTACTTC
CDR3: CASRTGESWGEQYF

size: NA
J: TRBJ2-7
D: NA
V: TRBV10-3
DNA: TGTGCCACTACCGGAGGACAAGTCTACGAGCAGTACTTC
CDR3: CATTGGQVYEQYF

size: NA
J: TRBJ1-1
D: TRBD1
V: TRBV27
DNA: TGTGCCAGCAGTTTATACAGGGGAACCACTGAAGCTTTCTTT
CDR3: CASSLYRGTTEAFF

size: NA
J: TRBJ2-7
D: NA
V: TRBV28
DNA: TGTGCCAGCAGTTCATTGGGGGGGGCTACCTACGAGCAGTACTTC
CDR3: CASSSLGGATYEQYF

size: NA
J: TRBJ2-3
D: TRBD1
V: TRBV5-5
DNA: TGTGCCAGCAGCTACAGGGGTATGAGCACAGATACGCAGTATTTT
CDR3: CASSYRGMSTDTQYF

size: NA
J: TRBJ2-1
D: TRBD2
V: TRBV3-1
DNA: TGTGCCAGCAGCCCTTTTCTCACTAGCGGGGGTAACAATGAGCAGTTCTTC
CDR3: CASSPFLTSGGNNEQFF

size: NA
J: TRBJ2-7
D: NA
V: TRBV11-3
DNA: TGTGCCAGCAGCATGGACAACTACGAGCAGTACTTC
CDR3: CASSMDNYEQYF

size: NA
J: TRBJ2-1
D: TRBD1
V: TRBV24-1
DNA: TGTGCCACCAGTGAAACAGGGGCCTACTACAATGAGCAGTTCTTC
CDR3: CATSETGAYYNEQFF

size: NA
J: TRBJ1-2
D: TRBD1
V: TRBV29-1
DNA: TGCAGTTTCCCGACAGGGACCTATGGCTACACCTTC
CDR3: CSFPTGTYGYTF

size: few
J: TRBJ2-1
D: TRBD1
V: TRBV28
DNA: TGTGCCAGCAATACCCGGGACAGGTTCAATGAGCAGTTCTTC
CDR3: CASNTRDRFNEQFF

size: NA
J: TRBJ2-7
D: NA
V: TRBV4-2
DNA: TGTGCCAGCAGCCAAGAGGCGTGGCCGGGCGAGCAGTACTTC
CDR3: CASSQEAWPGEQYF

size: many
J: TRBJ2-7
D: NA
V: TRBV20-1
DNA: TGCAGTGCTTCGGGACCAACCAGCTACGAGCAGTACTTC
CDR3: CSASGPTSYEQYF

size: NA
J: TRBJ2-1
D: NA
V: TRBV4-3
DNA: TGCGCCAGCCAGCTCTCCTACAATGAGCAGTTCTTC
CDR3: CASQLSYNEQFF

size: few
J: TRBJ2-7
D: NA
V: TRBV6-2/TRBV6-3
DNA: TGTGCCAGTAGCAAAACAGGGTCCGGCGAGCAGTACTTC
CDR3: CASSKTGSGEQYF

size: NA
J: TRBJ1-1
D: TRBD1
V: TRBV5-1
DNA: TGCGCCAGCAGCTACGACCAGGGGGCACGGAACACTGAAGCTTTCTTT
CDR3: CASSYDQGARNTEAFF

size: NA
J: TRBJ2-5
D: NA
V: TRBV2
DNA: TGTGCCAGCAGTGAGGGTCATGAGACCCAGTACTTC
CDR3: CASSEGHETQYF

size: many
J: TRBJ1-1
D: NA
V: TRBV29-1
DNA: TGCAGCGTCTACCAGCCAAATGGGGGTGAAGCTTTCTTT
CDR3: CSVYQPNGGEAFF

size: NA
J: TRBJ2-6
D: NA
V: TRBV28
DNA: TGTGCCAGCAGTTTCCTGGACAACTTGCCTCAGGCCAACGTCCTGACTTTC
CDR3: CASSFLDNLPQANVLTF

size: few
J: TRBJ2-7
D: NA
V: TRBV6-6
DNA: TGTGCCAGCAGTTACACAGCGTTGGACGAGCAGTACTTC
CDR3: CASSYTALDEQYF

size: NA
J: TRBJ2-7
D: NA
V: TRBV6-2/TRBV6-3
DNA: TGTGCCGGCAGTTACGATTTATCCGGGGCTTACGAGCAGTACTTC
CDR3: CAGSYDLSGAYEQYF

size: NA
J: TRBJ2-1
D: TRBD2
V: TRBV2
DNA: TGTGCCAGCACCCAAAGGACTAGCGGCTTACTCTCCTACAATGAGCAGTTCTTC
CDR3: CASTQRTSGLLSYNEQFF

size: few
J: TRBJ2-3
D: TRBD2
V: TRBV28
DNA: TGTGCCAGCTCTTCTGGGACTAGCGGCGGCCGAGATACGCAGTATTTT
CDR3: CASSSGTSGGRDTQYF

size: few
J: TRBJ2-7
D: NA
V: TRBV20-1
DNA: TGCAGTGCTAGTCGGGGGCACAACTACGAGCAGTACTTC
CDR3: CSASRGHNYEQYF

size: NA
J: TRBJ2-1
D: TRBD1
V: TRBV5-1
DNA: TGCGCCAGCAGCATGACCGGGACAGGTTTACGCAATGAGCAGTTCTTC
CDR3: CASSMTGTGLRNEQFF

size: NA
J: TRBJ2-3
D: TRBD1
V: TRBV2
DNA: TGTGCCAGCAGTTCCCGGACAGGGGCGACAGATACGCAGTATTTT
CDR3: CASSSRTGATDTQYF

size: NA
J: TRBJ1-2
D: NA
V: TRBV12-3/TRBV12-4
DNA: TGTGCCAACAGTTTAAGCTATGGCTACACCTTC
CDR3: CANSLSYGYTF

size: NA
J: TRBJ1-5
D: TRBD1
V: TRBV3-1
DNA: TGTGCCAGCAGGAACAGGGGTCAGAATCAGCCCCAGCATTTT
CDR3: CASRNRGQNQPQHF

size: NA
J: TRBJ2-5
D: NA
V: TRBV5-6
DNA: TGTGCCAGCAGTTCTACAGCGTACCAAGAGACCCAGTACTTC
CDR3: CASSSTAYQETQYF

size: NA
J: TRBJ2-3
D: TRBD2
V: TRBV7-2
DNA: TGTGCCAGCAGCTTAAGGGTAGCGGGGGCGACCACAGATACGCAGTATTTT
CDR3: CASSLRVAGATTDTQYF

size: few
J: TRBJ1-4
D: TRBD1
V: TRBV7-8
DNA: TGTGCCAGCAGCACCCGGACAGGGGTAGATGAAAAACTGTTTTTT
CDR3: CASSTRTGVDEKLFF

size: NA
J: TRBJ2-1
D: TRBD2
V: TRBV13
DNA: TGTGCCAGCAGCCGGACCTGGTCGGAGCGGGGGGGCAGCAATGAGCAGTTCTTC
CDR3: CASSRTWSERGGSNEQFF

size: few
J: TRBJ2-5
D: NA
V: TRBV20-1
DNA: TGCAGTGCTAGAGACTTGTTAAAGACCCAGTACTTC
CDR3: CSARDLLKTQYF

size: NA
J: TRBJ2-7
D: NA
V: TRBV2
DNA: TGTGCCAGCAGTGAAGCCTGGGGATCCTACGAGCAGTACTTC
CDR3: CASSEAWGSYEQYF

size: NA
J: TRBJ2-7
D: TRBD1
V: TRBV6-1
DNA: TGTGCCAGTAGGAGAGACGGGACAGGGTCCTACGAGCAGTACTTC
CDR3: CASRRDGTGSYEQYF

size: NA
J: TRBJ1-2
D: NA
V: TRBV12-3/TRBV12-4
DNA: TGTGCCAGCAGTCAAGCAGGCAGGGGTTATGGCTACACCTTC
CDR3: CASSQAGRGYGYTF

size: NA
J: TRBJ2-5
D: NA
V: TRBV27
DNA: TGTGCCAGCGAAGGGATAGGAGAGACCCAGTACTTC
CDR3: CASEGIGETQYF

size: NA
J: TRBJ2-5
D: TRBD2
V: TRBV28
DNA: TGTGCCAGCAGTCTCCCGGGACTAGCGGGGACCCAGTACTTC
CDR3: CASSLPGLAGTQYF

size: NA
J: TRBJ2-6
D: NA
V: TRBV3-1
DNA: TGCGCCAGCAGCCAAGATGGGGCAGGGACCCTCTCTGGGGCCAACGTCCTGACTTTC
CDR3: CASSQDGAGTLSGANVLTF

size: few
J: TRBJ2-6
D: TRBD1
V: TRBV9
DNA: TGTGCCAGCAGCGTAGATAGGGACAGGGGACGCTCTGGGGCCAACGTCCTGACTTTC
CDR3: CASSVDRDRGRSGANVLTF

size: NA
J: TRBJ1-4
D: NA
V: TRBV7-9
DNA: TGTGCCAGCAGCAATACAGGGTCGGGAAGTGAAAAACTGTTTTTT
CDR3: CASSNTGSGSEKLFF

size: NA
J: TRBJ1-1
D: NA
V: TRBV2
DNA: TGTGCCAGCATGGAACGGACACTAATGAACACTGAAGCTTTCTTT
CDR3: CASMERTLMNTEAFF

size: few
J: TRBJ2-1
D: TRBD2
V: TRBV24-1
DNA: TGTGCCACCAGTACGTCTAGCGGGGGGTTTCGTAATGAGCAGTTCTTC
CDR3: CATSTSSGGFRNEQFF